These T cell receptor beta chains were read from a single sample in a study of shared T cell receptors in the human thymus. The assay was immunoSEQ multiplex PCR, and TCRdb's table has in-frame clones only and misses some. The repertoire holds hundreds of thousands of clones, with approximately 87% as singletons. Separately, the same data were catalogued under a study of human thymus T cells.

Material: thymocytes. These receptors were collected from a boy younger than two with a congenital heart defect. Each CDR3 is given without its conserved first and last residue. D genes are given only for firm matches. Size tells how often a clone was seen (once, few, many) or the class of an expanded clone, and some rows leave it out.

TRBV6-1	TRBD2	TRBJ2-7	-	ASKAGVVYEQY
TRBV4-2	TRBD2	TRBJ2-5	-	ASSQLYGGQETQY
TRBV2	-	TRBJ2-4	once	ASTTGQGNIQY
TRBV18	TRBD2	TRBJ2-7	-	ASSPPGGAGGPGFYEQY
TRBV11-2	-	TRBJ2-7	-	ASSSDREYFHEQY
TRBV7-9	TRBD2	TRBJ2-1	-	ASSGGGDSGRAGLEQF
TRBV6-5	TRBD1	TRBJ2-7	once	ASSPSRDRAEQY
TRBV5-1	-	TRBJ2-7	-	ASSLNSGPSYEQY
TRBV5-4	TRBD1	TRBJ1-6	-	ASSSKTGTGVNSPLH
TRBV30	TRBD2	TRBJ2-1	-	AWIRTSVYEQF
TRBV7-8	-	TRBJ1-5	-	ASSLAWAGQPQH
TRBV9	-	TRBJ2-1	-	ASSADSNEQF
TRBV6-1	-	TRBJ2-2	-	ASSAGRGGELF
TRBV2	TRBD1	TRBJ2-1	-	ASSECGTGIHNEQF
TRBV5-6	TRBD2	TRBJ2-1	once	ASSFGLAGHNEQF
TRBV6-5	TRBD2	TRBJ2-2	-	ASSSGRASTGELF
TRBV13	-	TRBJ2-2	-	ASSLHRADTGELF
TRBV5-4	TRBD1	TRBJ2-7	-	ASSGRDRETYEQY
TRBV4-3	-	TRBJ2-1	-	ASSQVKGPSYNEQF
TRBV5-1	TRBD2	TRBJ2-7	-	ASSLKAGACKSSYEQY
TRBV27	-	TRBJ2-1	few	ASSSSGAYNEQF
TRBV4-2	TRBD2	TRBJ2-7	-	ASSQDLRVAGDQCYEQY
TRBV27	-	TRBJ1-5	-	ASSLDTGRNQPQH
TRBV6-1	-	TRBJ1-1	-	ASSGTEAF
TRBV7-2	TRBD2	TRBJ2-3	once	ASSYFPLNSGRGTQY
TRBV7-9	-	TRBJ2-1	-	ASSLARQNNEQF
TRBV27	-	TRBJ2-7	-	ASRVRGFPSYEQY
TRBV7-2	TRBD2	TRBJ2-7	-	ASSPRDYLRPYEQY
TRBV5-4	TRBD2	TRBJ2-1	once	ASSLPREGVNEQF
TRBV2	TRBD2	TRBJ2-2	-	ASSEISGKNTGELF
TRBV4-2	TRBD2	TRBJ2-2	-	ASSQDSTGTSGRQTGELF
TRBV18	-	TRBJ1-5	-	ASSPSPRGTGQPQH
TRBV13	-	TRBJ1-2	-	ASVPTVGYT
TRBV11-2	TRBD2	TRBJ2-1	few	ASSLDGVGREERHNEQF
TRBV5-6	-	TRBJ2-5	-	ASSLARQETQY
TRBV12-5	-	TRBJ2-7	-	ASGLDRGRGEQY
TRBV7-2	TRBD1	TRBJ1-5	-	ASSYKLQGDSNQPQH
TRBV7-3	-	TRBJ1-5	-	ARNWGDNQPQH
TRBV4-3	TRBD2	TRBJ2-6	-	ASRRQWRTTSGRPGANVLT
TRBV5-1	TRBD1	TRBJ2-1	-	ASSLAGQGAYNEQF
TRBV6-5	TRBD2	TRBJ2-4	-	ASSRWGGPQY
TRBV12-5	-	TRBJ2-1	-	ASGPRGSGYNEQF
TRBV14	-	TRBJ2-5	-	ASSQARQSEETQY